The clone carrying this TCR beta chain was found a few times. The ends were cut back, 2 bases at V and 1 base at J, with 11 bases in the middle. This CDR3 contains 14 residues. Germline loops: CDR1 DFQATT, CDR2 SNEGSKA (reference sequence). The sample is drawn from a study of glioma-infiltrating T cells. TCR alpha and beta CDR3 regions were amplified from RNA using iRepertoire nested multiplex PCR. Each CDR3 protein gets one entry after TCRdb re-called the multiplex PCR reads with MiXCR. Here the sample spans more than 300,000 distinct CDR3 sequences, about two fifths being singletons. The rearrangement links TRBV20-1 to TRBJ1-1; perhaps TRBD1 as D (6 bases). The source of this sequence is a human donor with low-grade glioma or glioblastoma, undergoing nonglioma brain surgery, or in good health (not recorded which). The sample comprised glioma tissue, nonneoplastic brain tissue, or PBMCs (not recorded which). For the CDR3, the DNA is TGCAGTGCTAGATCTCTGGACAGGAACACTGAAGCTTTCTTT. This codes for CSARSLDRNTEAFF.